This T cell receptor beta chain was captured by sequencing in a study of T cell responses to AZD1222 COVID-19 vaccine (dated by TCRdb to 2020 to 2022). In terms of the full investigation: TCR sequencing covered roughly 230 trial participants: some 210 given two doses of AZD1222 and approximately 26 given two doses of MenACWY control vaccine. Trial participants were enrolled into age subgroups of 18-55, 56-69 and 70-plus years, which contained 148, 28 and 57 TCR-sequenced participants, respectively.

The CDR3 regions of human TCRbeta chains were subjected to immunosequencing. Under the source paper's analysis protocol: Repertoire TCRs were matched against a reference library of SARS-CoV-2-specific TCRs generated with the MIRA antigen-specificity platform. Breadth was defined as the fraction of unique TCRs that were SARS-CoV-2-associated, and depth was defined as the fraction of total T cells that were SARS-CoV-2-associated. Using the MIRA data, each spike-specific TCR was mapped to the spike region that the TCR reacts to and placed in a CD4 or CD8 class. Log10-transformed breadth and depth values were compared by one-way ANOVA with Sidak's multiple comparisons tests. The table was pulled from immuneACCESS by TCRdb, which kept in-frame rearrangements only. Such tables lose some clones; where checked, under half of the loss comes from unresolved V genes, and the rest has no known cause. The D gene and trimming were derived from the DNA, and the V and J assignments and clone size from that table. In this sample the table shows approximately 88,000 clones, roughly 91% of which occur a single time. Together, the top ten hold 4.5% to 5% of the sample.

General conclusions and limits of the study: Nearly half of unique spike-specific TCRs reportedly recognized epitopes outside regions mutated in the B.1.351 and B.1.1.7 variants. In the small 56-69-year group, the increase in depth fell short of significance, most likely because of low power. Conclusions about previously exposed vaccinees were limited because only six AZD1222 recipients were SARS-CoV-2 seropositive at baseline. The whole spike protein was spanned by vaccine-associated CD4 TCRs, and dominant responses were seen in regions 160-218 and 743-854. Most participants were white British and females outnumbered males, and the authors suggested that clonal diversity may have been underestimated. Because no day 14 peak-response samples were available, the repertoires could be characterized only after the peak T cell response. Spike-specific TCR breadth and depth rose significantly after two AZD1222 doses compared with day 0 and with MenACWY recipients.

Trimming removed 5 bases from V and 4 bases from J, leaving 11 bases between the germline ends. From the cysteine up to the phenylalanine, the CDR3 has a length of 13 residues. Only CDR3 DNA is held: 39 bases, read in frame from base 1. As encoded in the germline V gene, CDR1 is SGHTA while CDR2 is FQGTGA. The time point label on this specimen signifies: about 28 days (+/-7) after the second vaccine dose. AZD1222 recipients with second doses at about 4 weeks or about 12 weeks were pooled, because spike-specific TCR depth and breadth did not differ between schedules. Samples from vaccinated people were obtained from the UK trials COV001 and COV002, which included a single-blind randomized controlled phase 2/3 trial of AZD1222 (ChAdOx1 nCoV-19) in healthy adults. For TCRbeta chain sequencing, PBMC samples from trial participants were taken at day 0 and at day 28 after the second dose. For this clone: Its recognized antigen is unknown. No per-base quality is available; no much larger clone lies one base away.

The starting material was peripheral blood, obtained 28 days after the second AZD1222 dose. The chain employs TRBV7-3 and TRBJ1-2, with TRBD1 tentatively as D gene (5 bases match). This TCR came from an adult who received the AZD1222 COVID-19 vaccine. The nucleotide sequence reads as follows: TGTGCCAGCAGCCCGGGGGAGGGCTATGGCTACACCTTC. It translates as CASSPGEGYGYTF.